This T cell receptor (beta chain) appears in the sequencing data of a study of T cells in pancreatic ductal adenocarcinoma. Broader study findings: The resected cohort was biased toward the minority with early-stage disease. No significant tumor-blood clonality difference; means were about 0.1 and 0.065.

Only in-frame clones appear in the TCRdb table, and some are missing; sequencing was by immunoSEQ multiplex PCR. The top ten clones hold roughly 3.1% of a sample with about 98,000 clones, more than 90% of them seen once. As regards this clone: What it recognizes is unknown.

No neoadjuvant therapy was given to the selected pancreatic ductal adenocarcinoma patients before their surgery. Trimming left V 4 bases short and J 7 bases short, with 14 bases between. The CDR3 is made up of 13 amino acids. Germline CDR1 reads KGHSH; CDR2 reads LQKENI. The receptor was isolated from a human donor with pancreatic ductal adenocarcinoma. The chain has TRBV18 and TRBJ2-7; perhaps TRBD1 as D (6 bases). Material for sequencing was PBMCs. The CDR3 is CASSRYTGLEQYF. CDR3 nucleotide sequence: TGTGCCAGCTCACGATATACAGGGTTAGAGCAGTACTTC.